The rows below give T cell receptor beta chains drawn from one sample of a study of T cell responses to AZD1222 COVID-19 vaccine. Profiled with immunoSEQ multiplex PCR; TCRdb holds only in-frame clones, not every one. This table has about 100,000 clones, around 87% appearing once. This material consisted of peripheral blood, taken on day 0 of MenACWY control vaccination. All receptors derive from an adult in good health. Both conserved end residues are part of each CDR3. The D gene is left open where the match is weak. A clone size is listed for some rows: how often the clone was seen (once, few, many), or a class if it is expanded.

length	D	V	J	size	DNA	CDR3
17	NA	TRBV2	TRBJ2-3	NA	TGTGCCAGCAGTGAAGGGCCCCCCCGGGGGAGCACAGATACGCAGTATTTT	CASSEGPPRGSTDTQYF
15	TRBD1	TRBV28	TRBJ2-3	NA	TGTGCCAGCAGTTCTGACAGGGGATCCACAGATACGCAGTATTTT	CASSSDRGSTDTQYF
16	TRBD2	TRBV18	TRBJ2-1	NA	TGTGCCAGCTCACCACTGGGACTAGCGAGGTACAATGAGCAGTTCTTC	CASSPLGLARYNEQFF
14	NA	TRBV27	TRBJ1-6	NA	TGTGCCAGACTCGCGGGCAGACCTAATTCACCCCTCCACTTT	CARLAGRPNSPLHF
18	NA	TRBV3-1/TRBV3-2	TRBJ2-1	NA	TGTGCCAGCAGCCAAGATCGGCAAGCCCGGCGCTCCTACAATGAGCAGTTCTTC	CASSQDRQARRSYNEQFF
12	NA	TRBV6-4	TRBJ1-1	NA	TGTGCCAGCCTTGGTATGAACACTGAAGCTTTCTTT	CASLGMNTEAFF
15	TRBD2	TRBV11-3	TRBJ2-2	NA	TGTGCCAGCAGCTTTATGGCGGGAGGTACCGGGGAGCTGTTTTTT	CASSFMAGGTGELFF
13	TRBD1	TRBV13	TRBJ1-1	NA	TGTGCCAGCACGGGACAGGTGGACACTGAAGCTTTCTTT	CASTGQVDTEAFF
13	NA	TRBV2	TRBJ2-5	NA	TGTGCCAGCAGTGAGTCCTCGAGGGAGACCCAGTACTTC	CASSESSRETQYF
15	NA	TRBV10-2	TRBJ1-1	NA	TGCGCCAGCAGTGGGGGGGCCTCGATGAACACTAAAGCTTTCTTT	CASSGGASMNTKAFF
15	TRBD2	TRBV6-5	TRBJ2-1	NA	TGTGCCAGCAGCCCAGTTCTAGCGGGATACAATGAGCAGTTCTTC	CASSPVLAGYNEQFF
15	TRBD1	TRBV7-2	TRBJ1-1	NA	TGTGCCAGCAGCCGTCAAGGGGGCGCGCGGACTGAAGCTTTCTTT	CASSRQGGARTEAFF
15	TRBD1	TRBV7-9	TRBJ1-2	once	TGTGCCAGCCGGGACAGCTATATCTCTAACTATGGCTACACCTTC	CASRDSYISNYGYTF
14	NA	TRBV28	TRBJ2-5	NA	TGTGCCAGCAGTTTGCCAATTACGTCAGAGACCCAGTACTTC	CASSLPITSETQYF
14	NA	TRBV19	TRBJ1-2	once	TGTGCCAGTAGTATGGACAGAGAGGACTATGGCTACACCTTC	CASSMDREDYGYTF
13	NA	TRBV29-1	TRBJ2-1	NA	TGCAGCGTTTTCCTCAGCGTAGTCCGTGAGCAGTTCTTC	CSVFLSVVREQFF
14	TRBD1	TRBV18	TRBJ1-1	NA	TGTGCCAGCTCACCCCGACAGGGGGGGACTGAAGCTTTCTTT	CASSPRQGGTEAFF
13	NA	TRBV10-3	TRBJ2-7	NA	TGTGCCATCAGTGTTGGCCTCTTCAACGAGCAGTACTTC	CAISVGLFNEQYF
14	NA	TRBV5-1	TRBJ2-3	NA	TGCGCCAGCAGCCCCCTCAGGGATCCAGATACGCAGTATTTT	CASSPLRDPDTQYF
16	TRBD1	TRBV3-1/TRBV3-2	TRBJ2-7	NA	TGTGCCAGCAGCCCCGGACAGGGCCAAAGCTCCTACGAGCAGTACTTC	CASSPGQGQSSYEQYF
17	TRBD2	TRBV3-1/TRBV3-2	TRBJ2-7	NA	TGTGCCAGCAGCCAGGATTTCCGGGAGGGCCTCAGCTACGAGCAGTACTTC	CASSQDFREGLSYEQYF
14	NA	TRBV6-2/TRBV6-3	TRBJ2-7	NA	TGCGCCAGCACCCCCCGCCGGCAGGGCTACGAGCAGTACTTC	CASTPRRQGYEQYF
16	NA	TRBV28	TRBJ2-6	once	TGTGCCAGCAGTTTCCAGGGGCCGTGGGGGGCCAACGTCCTGACTTTC	CASSFQGPWGANVLTF
14	TRBD1	TRBV7-2	TRBJ1-3	NA	TGTGCCAGCAGCTTAGCTGGGACAGTTCAATCCATATATTTT	CASSLAGTVQSIYF
14	NA	TRBV6-2/TRBV6-3	TRBJ1-2	NA	TGTGCCAGCAGCCTTAGCGGACAGACCTATGGCTACACCTTC	CASSLSGQTYGYTF
13	NA	TRBV5-1	TRBJ2-3	few	TGCGCCAGCAGCTTGGATCTCACAGATACGCAGTATTTT	CASSLDLTDTQYF
17	TRBD1	TRBV10-3	TRBJ2-7	once	TGTGCCATCAGTGAGTCCGCAGGGACAGGAACTGGCTACGAGCAGTACTTC	CAISESAGTGTGYEQYF
14	TRBD1	TRBV6-1	TRBJ2-7	NA	TGTGCCAGCAGTGAAGCGGGACAGGGCTACGAGCAGTACTTC	CASSEAGQGYEQYF
15	NA	TRBV2	TRBJ1-5	NA	TGTGCCAGCAGTGAACTTGGGGGGCCAAGGCAGCCCCAGCATTTT	CASSELGGPRQPQHF
13	TRBD1	TRBV5-4	TRBJ2-7	NA	TGTGCCAGCAGCCGGGAGACAGGGGTCGAGCAGTACTTC	CASSRETGVEQYF
16	TRBD1	TRBV15	TRBJ1-2	NA	TGTGCCAGAACAGGGGGCAGGGAGGGAGGAAGCTATGGCTACACCTTC	CARTGGREGGSYGYTF
15	NA	TRBV19	TRBJ1-2	NA	TGTGCCAGTAGTATAGAGGCGCTTAACGAAGGGGGCTACACCTTC	CASSIEALNEGGYTF
14	NA	TRBV28	TRBJ1-2	NA	TGTGCCAGCAGTTTGCGGAGATTGAGTGACGGCTACACCTTC	CASSLRRLSDGYTF
16	NA	TRBV18	TRBJ1-5	NA	TGTGCCAGCTCACCACCCGCTGGGGGTGGGGATCAGCCCCAGCATTTT	CASSPPAGGGDQPQHF
12	NA	TRBV7-2	TRBJ1-1	NA	TGTGCCAGCAGCTTATCTTTCTCTGAAGCTTTCTTT	CASSLSFSEAFF
13	NA	TRBV5-1	TRBJ2-5	NA	TGCGCCAGCAGCTTAATATTCGGGGAGACCCAGTACTTC	CASSLIFGETQYF
13	NA	TRBV7-2	TRBJ1-3	NA	TGTGCCAGCAGCTTAGGCAGGGAGTACACCATATATTTT	CASSLGREYTIYF
14	TRBD1	TRBV2	TRBJ2-7	NA	TGTGCCAGCAGTTCGGGACAGGGGGGCTACGAGCAGTACTTC	CASSSGQGGYEQYF
17	TRBD2	TRBV19	TRBJ2-5	NA	TGTGCCAGTAGTCCCTCCGGGACTAGCGGGGGGACAGGGACCCAGTACTTC	CASSPSGTSGGTGTQYF
13	NA	TRBV28	TRBJ1-1	NA	TGTGCCAGCAGTTTACTCAGGGACACTGAAGCTTTCTTT	CASSLLRDTEAFF
17	TRBD1	TRBV6-2/TRBV6-3	TRBJ2-7	NA	TGTGCCAGCAGCCAACCCCCACCGGACAGGGGGGCCTACGAGCAGTACTTC	CASSQPPPDRGAYEQYF
14	NA	TRBV6-5	TRBJ2-7	NA	TGTGCCAGCAGTTACTTCCAGGGAGCCGGCGAGCAGTACTTC	CASSYFQGAGEQYF
14	TRBD1	TRBV28	TRBJ2-7	NA	TGTGCTAGCAGTTTGAGGCAGGGGGCTTACGAGCAGTACTTC	CASSLRQGAYEQYF
13	TRBD1	TRBV12-3/TRBV12-4	TRBJ1-5	NA	TGTGCCAGCAGTTCGACAGGGGCGTCGCCCCAGCATTTT	CASSSTGASPQHF
13	NA	TRBV6-2/TRBV6-3	TRBJ2-2	few	TGTGCCAGCAGTTCCGCAAACACCGGGGAGCTGTTTTTT	CASSSANTGELFF
13	NA	TRBV5-5	TRBJ1-5	NA	TGTGCCAGCAGCCTGGGACCGGGACAGCCCCAGCATTTT	CASSLGPGQPQHF
12	NA	TRBV6-5	TRBJ2-4	NA	TGTGCCAGCAGTACGCGGTGGAACATTCAGTACTTC	CASSTRWNIQYF
13	TRBD2	TRBV19	TRBJ2-1	once	TGTGCCAGTAGTATCGGCGGGAGGGGTGAGCAGTTCTTC	CASSIGGRGEQFF
14	NA	TRBV5-1	TRBJ1-1	NA	TGCGCCAGCAGACCCCCGGGCCCACGCACTGAAGCTTTCTTT	CASRPPGPRTEAFF
15	TRBD1	TRBV9	TRBJ1-1	NA	TGTGCCAGCAGCGTCCGGGACAGGGGGAACACTGAAGCTTTCTTT	CASSVRDRGNTEAFF
16	TRBD1	TRBV18	TRBJ2-5	NA	TGTGCCAGCTCACCGTCCGGGACAGGGGGCGTGGAGACCCAGTACTTC	CASSPSGTGGVETQYF